This T cell receptor (beta chain) was documented in a study of cytomegalovirus exposure and HLA in healthy donors. Overall study results and limits: It was confirmed in vitro that a few of the CMV-associated chains were specific for CMV antigens. According to the study, about 180 TCR beta chains were cytomegalovirus-associated. It was reportedly the case that the classifier diagnosed cytomegalovirus status with high specificity and sensitivity. Some public TCRs appeared in many individuals, while most sequences were rare.

V dropped 7 bases and J dropped 1 base, with 16 bases sitting between them. From germline, CDR1 is SNHLY and CDR2 FYNNEI. CDR3 size: 15 residues. Some clones are missing from TCRdb's copy, which holds only in-frame ones; the method was immunoSEQ multiplex PCR. Among some 100,000 clones, around 88% were seen once, and the ten largest hold approximately 2%. This clone occurred a few times. The antigen remains undetermined. The specimen was PBMCs. The sequence was obtained from a man aged 18 to 35 in good health and CMV-seronegative. V and J are TRBV2 and TRBJ1-2; D is possibly TRBD1 (6 bases). The CDR3 region has the DNA TGTGCCAGCACACCGGACAGCTACTTTAACTATGGCTACACCTTC. Its translation is CASTPDSYFNYGYTF.